This TCR beta chain was captured in a study of T cell repertoires in cytomegalovirus infection. Study-wide background: CMV epitopes that were recently identified and HLA-C-restricted were used alongside well-studied HLA-B-restricted ones. CMV infection plus the matching HLA type was flagged by public TCR beta signatures.

Per germline, CDR1 SEHNR and CDR2 FQNEAQ (reference sequence). The CDR3 has 14 amino acids. The V segment lost 4 bases and the J segment 8 bases; nucleotides outside the gene matches: 3. Each CDR3 protein gets one entry after TCRdb re-called the reads with MiXCR. The table lists approximately 470,000 distinct CDR3 sequences, 42% of them singletons. Study findings and constraints: Of the TCR beta families, the public ones yielded a cumulative frequency that identified carriers of CMV plus the relevant HLA. The study found HLA-C-restricted CMV-specific TCR beta clonotypes dominating the ex vivo response.

Notes on this clonotype: What it binds is not known.

The clonotype was recovered from a human donor in good health (CMV status not recorded). Some clones in this sample may be carry-over from other donors' samples. The material was cultured PBMCs, obtained from culture after CMV antigen stimulation. This chain joins TRBV7-9 and TRBJ1-6, with TRBD1 matching over 9 bases. CDR3 residues: CASSSRDRDSPLHF. DNA for the CDR3: TGTGCCAGCAGCTCCCGGGACAGGGATTCACCCCTCCACTTT.